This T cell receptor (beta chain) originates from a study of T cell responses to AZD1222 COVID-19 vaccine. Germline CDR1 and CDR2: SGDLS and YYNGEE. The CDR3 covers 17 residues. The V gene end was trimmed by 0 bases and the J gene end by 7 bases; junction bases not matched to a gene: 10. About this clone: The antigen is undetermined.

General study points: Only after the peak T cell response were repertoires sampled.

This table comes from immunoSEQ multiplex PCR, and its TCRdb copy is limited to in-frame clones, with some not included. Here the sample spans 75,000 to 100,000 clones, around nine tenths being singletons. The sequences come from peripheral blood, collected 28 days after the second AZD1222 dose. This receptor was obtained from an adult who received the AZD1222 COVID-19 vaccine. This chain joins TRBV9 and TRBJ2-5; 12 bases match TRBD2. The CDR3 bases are TGTGCCAGCAGCGTAGATGGTTTGACTAGCGGGGGCCGGACCCAGTACTTC. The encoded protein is CASSVDGLTSGGRTQYF. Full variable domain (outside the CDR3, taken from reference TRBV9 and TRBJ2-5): DSGVTQTPKHLITATGQRVTLRCSPRSGDLSVYWYQQSLDQGLQFLIQYYNGEERAKGNILERFSAQQFPDLHSELNLSSLELGDSALYFCASSVDGLTSGGRTQYFGPGTRLLVL.